This T cell receptor (beta chain) was sequenced in a study of blood T cell repertoires in COVID-19 (dated by TCRdb to between 2020 and 2021). Turning to the overall study: Samples from collaborators originated in the United States, Italy and Spain and spanned both the acute and convalescent phases of COVID-19. Where HLA class I and class II types were available, the types were taken from metadata supplied by the sample provider, not from assay-based typing. The samples were drawn from two sources: the first 160 participants of the ongoing ImmuneRACE study, and 1,200 or so subjects contributed by 6 global collaborators. The dataset comprised deeply sampled blood TCRbeta repertoires from subjects exposed to, actively infected with, or recovered from COVID-19. The prospective study material was composed of cDNA or gDNA derived from T cells, B-cell-depleted T cells, or PBMCs. Nearly every sample came with metadata listing a de-identified subject ID, COVID-19 status, age in years and sex. The repertoires were made available in a free public database intended to serve as a resource for research on the immune response to SARS-CoV-2.

A word on this clone: Its antigen is not yet known. No per-base quality is available; no much larger clone lies one base away.

For CDR1 and CDR2, the germline V gene (reference sequence) lists MNHEY and SMNVEV. V and J lose 3 bases and 8 bases, and a span of 14 bases separates them. Its CDR3 holds 14 amino acids, cysteine through phenylalanine. Only CDR3 DNA remains: 42 bases, in frame from the first base. Summary of the overall study and its limitations: The amount of clinical and demographic metadata varied by source and participant and was provided uncurated.

The immunoSEQ Assay, a bias-controlled multiplex PCR, was used to amplify TCRbeta CDR3 regions from genomic DNA. Processing in the source paper ran as follows. The number of nucleated cells in each sample was estimated from the amplification of reference gene primers within the assay. To quantify the absolute abundance of each unique TCRbeta CDR3 rearrangement, sequence reads were collapsed and filtered. For each sample, productive Simpson clonality was calculated as the square root of Simpson's diversity index across productive rearrangements. TCRdb stores this immuneACCESS table with in-frame sequences only. Part of the clones is absent; in the studies checked, under half of the shortfall reflects unresolved V genes, and no reason is known for the rest. V and J calls and clone size are copied from that table; D and trimming were computed from the DNA. The sample includes 250,000 or so clones, with about 82% observed a single time. The top ten hold approximately 2.1% of the sample.

Participants in the prospective study were enrolled through a virtual design, were aged about 18 to 100 years, and lived in roughly 25 United States geographic areas. To assign participants to cohorts, the prospective study relied on clinical history that participants themselves reported in a screening survey and a study questionnaire. Recovered participants in ImmuneRACE Cohort 3 were defined as having two consecutive negative NP/OP PCR tests, clearance from a healthcare professional, or resolution of symptoms. In the prospective study, whole blood, serum and a nasopharyngeal or oropharyngeal swab were collected from each participant by mobile phlebotomists. Additional blood draws and questionnaires over an approximately 2-month period could optionally be provided by prospective study participants. Prospective study blood samples were shipped either frozen or at room temperature before DNA extraction.

What was sequenced was PBMCs or T cells enriched from blood (not recorded which). The TCR sequence derives from a woman aged 50 to 60 who had recovered from COVID-19. This chain is built from TRBV27 and TRBJ2-1; the D gene is perhaps TRBD2, from 6 matching bases. The sequenced DNA is TGTGCCAGCAGTTTCGGGAGAGTAAATGATGAGCAGTTCTTC. This is translated as CASSFGRVNDEQFF.